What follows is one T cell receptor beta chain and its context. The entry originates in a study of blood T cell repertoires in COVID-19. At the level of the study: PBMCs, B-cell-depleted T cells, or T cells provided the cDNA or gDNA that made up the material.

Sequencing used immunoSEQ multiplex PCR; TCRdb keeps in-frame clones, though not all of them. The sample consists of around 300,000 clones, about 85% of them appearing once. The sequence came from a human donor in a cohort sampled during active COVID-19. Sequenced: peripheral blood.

The CDR3 DNA sequence: TGTGCCAGCAGTCGTGACAGGGTACCGAACTATGGCTACACCTTC. As protein: CASSRDRVPNYGYTF. The chain couples TRBV6-5 to TRBJ1-2, with 7 bases identical to TRBD1. V shed 5 bases, J shed 2 bases, and the junction held 8 bases outside the gene matches. The germline V gene encodes CDR1 MNHEY and CDR2 SVGAGI. The CDR3 is 15 amino acids.